Sequencing of this T cell receptor beta chain was carried out in a study of PD-1 blockade in classical Hodgkin lymphoma. Looked up from germline, CDR1 is SGHTA and CDR2 is FQGTGA. This CDR3 has 13 amino acids. V was cut by 3 bases and J by 1 base, with 4 bases left in between. Time point here: cycle 4 day 1 (C4D1), after more than 5 weeks of nivolumab. After autologous stem cell transplantation all patients relapsed, and prior brentuximab vedotin exposure differed between cohorts. Profiling relied on immunoSEQ multiplex PCR, and the TCRdb table lists in-frame clones only, not all of them. The sample shows over 15,000 clones, 83% of them seen only once.

This specimen consisted of peripheral blood mononuclear cells (PBMCs), obtained before the fourth cycle of nivolumab. The V gene is TRBV7-3, the J gene TRBJ2-1; D remains unclear. The clonotype originates from a human donor with classical Hodgkin lymphoma. This CDR3 reads CASSFSSYNEQFF. DNA for the CDR3: TGTGCCAGCAGCTTCAGTTCCTACAATGAGCAGTTCTTC. The whole variable domain, remainder taken from reference TRBV7-3 and TRBJ2-1, is GAGVSQTPSNKVTEKGKYVELRCDPISGHTALYWYRQSLGQGPEFLIYFQGTGAADDSGLPNDRFFAVRPEGSVSTLKIQRTERGDSAVYLCASSFSSYNEQFFGPGTRLTVL.